Included here is one T cell receptor (beta chain) sequence, with context. The antigen is undetermined. This record belongs to a study of naive and memory T cell subsets. Overall study findings and caveats: There was no ground truth to check naive and memory subset results.

Both TRBC1 and TRBC2 were covered by a beta constant-region primer of two equimolar oligonucleotides. The ligated cDNA underwent four PCR rounds using SP2 and nested alpha and beta constant-region primers. MiXCR, run by TCRdb on the UMI-ligation and nested PCR reads, gives a single entry per CDR3 protein. The table shows about 120,000 distinct CDR3 sequences, with 35% to 40% occurring only once. Germline CDR1 reads SQVTM; CDR2 reads ANQGSEA. V was trimmed by 0 bases and J by 3 bases, leaving 18 bases between them. The CDR3 length is 17 residues. Sequential positive selection took CD4 T cells first, then CD8 T cells.

V and J are TRBV29-1 and TRBJ2-1; weak D call: TRBD2 (6 bases). The sequenced sample consisted of central memory CD4+ T cells from blood. The receptor's source is a human donor in good health. In DNA, the CDR3 is TGCAGCGTTGAAGAGGGACTTTCTAGCGCCAACTACAATGAGCAGTTCTTC. As protein: CSVEEGLSSANYNEQFF.